This TCR beta chain came from a study of T cell repertoires in cytomegalovirus infection. The V gene's germline CDR1 is LNHNV and CDR2 YYDKDF (reference sequence). V lost 0 bases and J 4 bases, leaving 13 bases between the germline ends. The CDR3 totals 15 residues. TCRdb re-called the reads with MiXCR, one entry per CDR3 protein. The table lists more than 150,000 distinct CDR3 sequences, roughly a fifth of them singletons, with 2.5% to 3% in the top ten. The receptor was derived from a human donor in good health (CMV status not recorded). Some clones in this sample may be carry-over from other donors' samples. The specimen sequenced was PBMCs. This rearrangement joins TRBV15 to TRBJ2-7; D might be TRBD1 (6 bases). The CDR3 region is CATSRDVNRVYEQYF. Here the CDR3 DNA reads TGTGCCACCAGCAGAGATGTAAACAGGGTTTACGAGCAGTACTTC.